This passage covers 22 T cell receptor beta chains from one sample sequenced in a study of T-cell memory formation after mild COVID-19. TCRdb processed the 5' RACE reads anew with MiXCR; each CDR3 protein has one entry. The data show roughly 600,000 distinct CDR3 sequences, with roughly 18% seen just once and around 11% held by the top ten. The sample comprised PBMCs or a T cell subset sorted from them (not recorded which). These receptors were taken from an adult woman who had mild COVID-19 (a few samples of this study predate the infection). Cell type and time point are not known.

This rearrangement joins TRBV6-5 to TRBJ2-2; unclear D gene. The V and J ends lost 5 bases and 0 bases respectively, with 7 bases between them. The CDR3 spans 14 residues. Per the germline V gene, CDR1 is MNHEY and CDR2 is SVGAGI. The CDR3: CASSNRANTGELFF. In nucleotides, the CDR3 is TGTGCCAGCAGTAATCGGGCGAACACCGGGGAGCTGTTTTTT.

This clonotype was seen a few times. The genes are TRBV5-1 and TRBJ2-7; D might be TRBD2 (5 bases). In germline, CDR1 is SGHRS, CDR2 YFSETQ. V was cut by 0 bases and J by 3 bases, with 13 bases left in between. The CDR3 totals 15 residues. The CDR3 region has the DNA TGCGCCAGCAGCTTGGGGGGAACGGGAAACTACGAGCAGTACTTC. Translation: CASSLGGTGNYEQYF. Full variable domain (rest looked up from reference TRBV5-1 and TRBJ2-7): KAGVTQTPRYLIKTRGQQVTLSCSPISGHRSVSWYQQTPGQGLQFLFEYFSETQRNKGNFPGRFSGRQFSNSRSEMNVSTLELGDSALYLCASSLGGTGNYEQYFGPGTRLTVT.

This clonotype was seen a handful of times. The chain links TRBV11-3 to TRBJ2-1; 7 positions agree with TRBD2. V lost 3 bases, J lost 6 bases, and 2 bases stayed unmatched. Germline V gene sequence: CDR1 SGHNT, CDR2 YENEEA. This CDR3 has 13 amino acids. CDR3 region: CASSFAGANEQFF. The CDR3 DNA reads TGTGCCAGCAGCTTTGCGGGAGCCAATGAGCAGTTCTTC.

In this sample, this clonotype turned up once. V is TRBV7-2 and J is TRBJ2-3; 9 bases fit TRBD2. CDR3 size: 18 residues. The germline CDR1 and CDR2 sequences are SGHTA and FQGNSA. V dropped 2 bases and J dropped 0; count of bases not matched to a gene: 9. CDR3 protein: CASSLRLAGIDSTDTQYF. The CDR3 bases are TGTGCCAGCAGCTTACGGCTAGCGGGAATCGATAGCACAGATACGCAGTATTTT.

This clonotype has a handful of counts. The rearrangement uses TRBV5-1 and TRBJ1-5, with D possibly TRBD1 on 5 matching bases. CDR1 is SGHRS and CDR2 is YFSETQ in the germline V gene. Trimming removed 0 bases at V and 6 bases at J, with 16 bases between. CDR3 length equals 16 residues. CDR3 sequence reads: CASSLEGTSAGQPQHF. CDR3 coding DNA: TGCGCCAGCAGCTTGGAAGGGACCTCGGCGGGTCAGCCCCAGCATTTT. The full variable domain, completed using reference TRBV5-1 and TRBJ1-5, is KAGVTQTPRYLIKTRGQQVTLSCSPISGHRSVSWYQQTPGQGLQFLFEYFSETQRNKGNFPGRFSGRQFSNSRSEMNVSTLELGDSALYLCASSLEGTSAGQPQHFGDGTRLSIL.

This clonotype was counted only a few times. The chain recombines TRBV12-3 or TRBV12-4 with TRBJ2-7; weak D call: TRBD1 (9 bases). V lost 6 bases, J lost 5 bases, and 20 bases lay in between. CDR3 size: 15 residues. This CDR3 is CASSISGTGLNEQYF. For the CDR3, the DNA is TGTGCCAGCAGCATTAGCGGGACAGGGTTGAACGAGCAGTACTTC.

In its sample, this clonotype was seen a few times. The chain carries TRBV6-5 and TRBJ2-4; a possible D gene is TRBD2 (7 bases). Deletions cut 6 bases from V and 4 bases from J, with 19 bases between. This CDR3 has 16 residues. The germline V gene encodes CDR1 MNHEY and CDR2 SVGAGI. The CDR3 here is CASRLGGKGGKNIQYF. The CDR3 coding sequence is TGTGCCAGCAGGCTCGGAGGGAAGGGGGGGAAAAACATTCAGTACTTC.

The chain uses TRBV6-6 and TRBJ2-5, with a tentative D call TRBD1 (5 bases). The CDR3 extends over 14 amino acids. Trimming took 0 bases from V and 4 from J, leaving 9 bases between them. Germline CDR1 and CDR2: MNHNY and SVGAGI (reference sequence). CDR3 residues: CASSYSITGETQYF. CDR3 DNA: TGTGCCAGCAGTTACTCAATTACAGGAGAGACCCAGTACTTC.

This chain uses TRBV6-5 with TRBJ1-1; TRBD1 matches at 8 bases. The germline CDR1 and CDR2 sequences are MNHEY and SVGAGI. This CDR3 has 14 residues. V was pared by 4 bases and J by 6 bases, with 7 bases of the junction left unmatched. The CDR3 DNA reads TGTGCCAGCAGTTCAGACAGGGGTAGGGCTGAAGCTTTCTTT. It encodes CASSSDRGRAEAFF.

This clonotype was seen a few times. The genes are TRBV11-1 and TRBJ2-1, with 11 bases that match TRBD2. Per germline, CDR1 SGHAT and CDR2 FQDESV (reference sequence). V lost 3 bases to trimming and J lost 5 bases; unmatched junction nucleotides: 6. CDR3 length: 16 amino acids. CDR3: CASSFRLAGTHNEQFF. The CDR3 nucleotides read TGTGCCAGCAGCTTCCGACTAGCGGGAACGCACAATGAGCAGTTCTTC.

The V call is TRBV3-1, the J call TRBJ1-4, with 7 bases lining up with TRBD1. Per the germline V gene, CDR1 is LGHDT and CDR2 is YNNKEL (reference sequence). With 4 bases clipped from V and 4 bases from J, the junction kept 3 bases outside the gene matches. The CDR3 consists of 14 residues. CDR3 residues: CASSRYRGNEKLFF. The CDR3 DNA follows: TGTGCCAGCAGCCGATACAGGGGTAATGAAAAACTGTTTTTT.

The chain recombines TRBV24-1 with TRBJ2-1; 12 bases are shared with TRBD2. CDR3 size: 15 residues. The germline V gene encodes CDR1 KGHDR and CDR2 SFDVKD. Unmatched junction bases numbered 3, after V lost 3 bases and J lost 7 bases. The chain's CDR3 is CATSDLAGGPNEQFF. CDR3 sequence (DNA): TGTGCCACCAGTGATCTAGCGGGAGGGCCAAATGAGCAGTTCTTC.

This clonotype was observed a handful of times. The V and J genes are TRBV6-2 or TRBV6-3 and TRBJ2-1; D remains ambiguous. Trimming shortened V by 4 bases and J by 2 bases, and 18 bases separated the two germline ends. CDR1 is MNHEY and CDR2 is SVGEGT in the germline V gene. The CDR3 spans 17 residues. In nucleotides, the CDR3 is TGTGCCAGCAGTTCTCAGACCGGCCTACCGCCCTACAATGAGCAGTTCTTC. Amino acids: CASSSQTGLPPYNEQFF.

The table lists this clonotype with a few counts. This chain joins TRBV4-1 and TRBJ1-2; 7 bases match TRBD1. This CDR3 comprises 14 residues. Germline lookup yields CDR1 MGHRA and CDR2 YSYEKL. With V trimmed by 4 bases and J by 4 bases, 6 bases remained unmatched. The CDR3: CASSPNRGAYGYTF. CDR3 DNA: TGCGCCAGCAGCCCAAACAGGGGAGCCTATGGCTACACCTTC.

The genes are TRBV11-3 and TRBJ2-5, with 12 bases matching TRBD2. The CDR3 loop spans 15 amino acids. In germline, CDR1 is SGHNT, CDR2 YENEEA. The junction had 4 bases not matched to a gene; V was cut back by 3 bases and J by 5 bases. The CDR3 is CASSFTSGRWETQYF. The CDR3 DNA reads TGTGCCAGCAGCTTTACTAGCGGGAGGTGGGAGACCCAGTACTTC.

The chain recombines TRBV7-9 with TRBJ2-5; D unclear. V dropped 1 base and J dropped 5 bases, with 8 bases sitting between them. Germline V gene lookup returns CDR1 SEHNR and CDR2 FQNEAQ (reference sequence). This CDR3 region has 13 residues. The CDR3 loop reads CASSLGAMETQYF. The CDR3 DNA reads TGTGCCAGCAGCTTAGGGGCGATGGAGACCCAGTACTTC.

This sequence joins TRBV7-3 and TRBJ1-1; D is perhaps TRBD1 (6 bases). The CDR3 totals 15 residues. Germline V CDR1 and CDR2: SGHTA, FQGTGA. V was pared by 2 bases and J by 0 bases, with 10 bases between. CDR3 in DNA: TGTGCCAGCAGCTTAGGGGACAACATGAACACTGAAGCTTTCTTT. Translating gives CASSLGDNMNTEAFF.

V gene TRBV19 combines with J gene TRBJ2-1, with 15 bases lining up with TRBD2. CDR1 and CDR2 (germline): LNHDA, SQIVND (reference sequence). V was clipped by 5 bases and J by 7 bases; unmatched bases: 6. The CDR3 is made up of 16 amino acids. As DNA, the CDR3 is TGTGCCAGTAGTCTGGGACTAGCGGGAGGTTGGAATGAGCAGTTCTTC. As protein: CASSLGLAGGWNEQFF.

The chain is built from TRBV5-5 and TRBJ2-6; D uncertain. This CDR3 region has 16 residues. The ends were cut back, 4 bases at V and 0 bases at J, with 11 bases in the middle. CDR1 and CDR2 (germline): SGHKS, YYEKEE (reference sequence). This chain's CDR3 is CASSPGWGSGANVLTF. In nucleotides, the CDR3 is TGTGCCAGCAGCCCTGGGTGGGGCTCTGGGGCCAACGTCCTGACTTTC.

In its sample, this clonotype was seen a few times. This chain uses TRBV4-3 with TRBJ2-5; D gene uncertain. The CDR3 runs to 17 residues. The germline gives CDR1 LGHNA, CDR2 YSLEER. Trimming left V 4 bases short and J 0 bases short, with 18 bases between. The CDR3 loop is CASSPEVAIRYQETQYF. CDR3 in DNA: TGCGCCAGCAGCCCAGAGGTGGCGATTCGATACCAAGAGACCCAGTACTTC.

This clonotype was counted only a few times. CDR3 sequence: CASSLEGVEAFF. For the CDR3, the DNA is TGCGCCAGCAGCTTGGAGGGGGTTGAAGCTTTCTTT. The rearrangement uses TRBV5-1 and TRBJ1-1, with D perhaps TRBD1 (6 bases). Germline CDR1 reads SGHRS; CDR2 reads YFSETQ. Between the trimmed V and J ends, which lost 0 bases and 7 bases, there was a span of 7 bases. The CDR3 runs to 12 residues.

This clonotype showed up just a few times. The genes are TRBV4-3 and TRBJ2-7, with D perhaps matching TRBD1 or TRBD2 (5 bases each). CDR3 length: 16 amino acids. Trimming stripped 2 bases from V and 2 bases from J, with 16 bases between. Germline V gene data show CDR1 as LGHNA and CDR2 as YSLEER. DNA for the CDR3: TGCGCCAGCAGCCAACTCGGGACGGAGGTTGCCTACGAGCAGTACTTC. It yields the protein CASSQLGTEVAYEQYF.